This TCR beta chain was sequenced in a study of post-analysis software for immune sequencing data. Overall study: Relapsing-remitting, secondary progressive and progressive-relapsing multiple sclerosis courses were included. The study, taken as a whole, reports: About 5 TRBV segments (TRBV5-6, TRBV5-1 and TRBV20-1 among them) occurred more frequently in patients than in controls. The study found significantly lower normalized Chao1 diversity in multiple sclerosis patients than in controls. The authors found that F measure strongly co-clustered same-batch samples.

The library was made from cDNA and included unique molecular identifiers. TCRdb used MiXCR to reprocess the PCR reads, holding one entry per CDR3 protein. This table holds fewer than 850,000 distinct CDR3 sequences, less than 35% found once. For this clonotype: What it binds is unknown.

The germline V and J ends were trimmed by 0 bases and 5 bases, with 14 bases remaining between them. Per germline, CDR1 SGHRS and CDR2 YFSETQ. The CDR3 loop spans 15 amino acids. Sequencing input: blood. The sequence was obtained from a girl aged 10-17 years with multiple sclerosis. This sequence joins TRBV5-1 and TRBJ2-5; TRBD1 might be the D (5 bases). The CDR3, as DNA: TGCGCCAGCAGCTTGGCGGCAGGGATAGGGGAGACCCAGTACTTC. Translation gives CASSLAAGIGETQYF.